Listed here is a single T cell receptor beta chain. To make TCR beta libraries, researchers used iRepertoire HTBI primers and Arm-PCR of CDR3 regions. TCRdb re-called the multiplex PCR reads with MiXCR, one entry per CDR3 protein. There are a few hundred thousand distinct CDR3 sequences in the sample; 15% to 20% occur only once, and less than 35% lies in the top ten. Trimming cost V 3 bases and J 4 bases; bases outside gene matches: 1. CDR1 and CDR2 (germline): SQVTM, ANQGSEA. The length of the CDR3 is 13 residues. The data were taken from a study of regulatory T cells in long-lasting Graves disease. Time point meaning: newly diagnosed GD, antithyroid drugs for less than 3 months. The TCR library was made from RNA that had been extracted from PBMCs in TRIzol. The same data also went into a second study, on T cells in Graves' hyperthyroidism and ophthalmopathy. As that study records: HTBI primers were employed in a first-round RT-PCR of the TCR CDR3.

The input for sequencing was peripheral blood mononuclear cells (PBMCs), taken at new diagnosis, from a patient treated with antithyroid drugs. The rearrangement uses TRBV29-1 and TRBJ2-2, with 8 positions matching TRBD2. This receptor was identified in a man in his forties or fifties with Graves disease. In nucleotides, the CDR3 is TGCAGCGTTGACCGGGGGGGCACCGGGGAGCTGTTTTTT. Protein: CSVDRGGTGELFF.